These 4 T cell receptor beta chains were sequenced from one sample in a study of blood T cell repertoires in COVID-19. Data came from immunoSEQ multiplex PCR; TCRdb stores just in-frame clones and leaves some out. The table has some 69,000 clones, roughly nine tenths seen once. Sequenced sample: peripheral blood. These TCRs come from a woman aged 50 to 60 with active COVID-19.

The chain combines TRBV9 with TRBJ2-3; TRBD2 matches 7 bases. The germline CDR1 and CDR2 sequences are SGDLS and YYNGEE. CDR3 length: 15 amino acids. Losses at the gene ends were 1 base for V and 9 bases for J; bases not matched to a gene: 11. The CDR3 spells CASSVSPRPGGTQYF. In nucleotides, the CDR3 is TGTGCCAGCAGCGTATCCCCCAGGCCCGGGGGGACGCAGTATTTT.

The DNA for the CDR3 is TGTGCCAGCAGGCCTAGTGGGGGGGGCACTGAAGCTTTCTTT. It yields the protein CASRPSGGGTEAFF. The chain uses TRBV6-5 and TRBJ1-1; TRBD1 might be the D (5 bases). Per germline, CDR1 MNHEY and CDR2 SVGAGI. Trimming shortened V by 6 bases and J by 4 bases, and 15 bases separated the two germline ends. The CDR3 loop spans 14 amino acids.

This clone is labeled medium-sized. The genes are TRBV19 and TRBJ2-1; 11 nucleotides match TRBD2. This CDR3 contains 15 residues. J lost 4 bases, V lost 5 bases, and 4 bases had no gene match. In germline, CDR1 is LNHDA, CDR2 SQIVND (reference sequence). CDR3 DNA: TGTGCCAGTAGTGCGACTAGCGGGATATACAATGAGCAGTTCTTC. Translation gives CASSATSGIYNEQFF.

The chain carries TRBV6-2 or TRBV6-3 and TRBJ1-5, with a possible D match to TRBD1 (5 bases). The CDR3 extends over 14 amino acids. Trimming removed 4 bases at V and 1 base at J, with 8 bases between. The germline gives CDR1 MNHEY, CDR2 SVGEGT. CDR3 DNA sequence: TGTGCCAGCAGTTCACGGGGGAGCAATCAGCCCCAGCATTTT. It yields the protein CASSSRGSNQPQHF.